The next 21 T cell receptor beta chains were all read from a single sample in a study of CD8 T cells in ankylosing spondylitis. TCRdb used MiXCR to reprocess the 5' RACE reads, holding one entry per CDR3 protein. This sample has 380,000 or so distinct CDR3 sequences, with roughly 20% found just once. The sequenced material came from blood, either unsorted or a sorted T cell fraction (not recorded which). These receptors originate from a male donor with ankylosing spondylitis or in good health (not recorded which).

The chain carries TRBV29-1 and TRBJ1-2; TRBD1 might be the D (5 bases). The CDR3 length is 13 residues. The germline V gene has CDR1 SQVTM and CDR2 ANQGSEA. V lost 7 bases, J lost 3 bases, and 15 bases lay in between. CDR3 bases: TGCAGCGCGGGGGTCACCGAGTACTATGGCTACACCTTC. Its protein is CSAGVTEYYGYTF. The full variable domain, with the rest looked up from reference TRBV29-1 and TRBJ1-2, is SAVISQKPSRDICQRGTSLTIQCQVDSQVTMMFWYRQQPGQSLTLIATANQGSEATYESGFVIDKFPISRPNLTFSTLTVSNMSPEDSSIYLCSAGVTEYYGYTFGSGTRLTVV.

This sequence joins TRBV4-1 and TRBJ2-3, with unresolved D. The V end lost 4 bases, the J end lost 2 bases, and 10 bases lay between the germline ends. CDR1 and CDR2 (germline): MGHRA, YSYEKL. This CDR3 has 14 residues. CDR3 region: CASSLRPATDTQYF. As DNA, the CDR3 is TGCGCCAGCAGCCTCCGTCCAGCCACAGATACGCAGTATTTT.

The rearrangement uses TRBV12-3 or TRBV12-4 and TRBJ2-7; either TRBD1 or TRBD2 may supply D (6 bases each). The CDR3 contains 16 residues. The V gene lost 5 bases and the J gene lost 2 bases, with 19 bases spanning the gap. The CDR3 DNA follows: TGTGCCAGCAGTCAATCCCGGGGGCGGCAGGCCTACGAGCAGTACTTC. This codes for CASSQSRGRQAYEQYF.

This clonotype has only a few counts. J is TRBJ1-2 and V is TRBV10-3; D not resolved. This CDR3 is 14 amino acids long. The germline V and J ends were trimmed by 1 base and 2 bases, with 8 bases remaining between them. Germline V gene sequence: CDR1 ENHRY, CDR2 SYGVKD. The CDR3 protein is CAISEYLNNYGYTF. The CDR3 nucleotides are TGTGCCATCAGTGAGTACCTGAACAACTATGGCTACACCTTC.

This clonotype appeared a few times. V is TRBV2 and J is TRBJ1-1; D is undetermined. This CDR3 has 14 amino acids. The germline CDR1 and CDR2 sequences are SNHLY and FYNNEI. Trimming took 6 bases from V and 3 from J, leaving 14 bases between them. The CDR3 sequence: CASSPGPRDTEAFF. CDR3 sequence (DNA): TGTGCCAGCAGCCCCGGGCCTAGGGACACTGAAGCTTTCTTT.

This clonotype was counted only a few times. This rearrangement joins TRBV30 to TRBJ2-5; maybe TRBD2 (5 bases). With 1 base removed from V and 0 bases from J, the gap between germline ends came to 6 bases. Germline CDR1 and CDR2: GTSNPN and SVGIG (reference sequence). This CDR3 spans 13 amino acids. CDR3 DNA sequence: TGTGCCTGGAGTGGAGGGTACCAAGAGACCCAGTACTTC. Encoded protein: CAWSGGYQETQYF.

This clonotype was recorded a few times. The V gene is TRBV11-1, the J gene TRBJ2-2; TRBD2 matches at 11 bases. The CDR3 covers 19 residues. The germline V gene has CDR1 SGHAT and CDR2 FQDESV (reference sequence). The J segment lost 0 bases and the V segment lost 4 bases, leaving 10 bases of the junction unmatched. The CDR3 protein is CASSSIAGGPPSNTGELFF. DNA of the CDR3: TGTGCCAGCAGCTCAATAGCGGGGGGGCCGCCTTCGAACACCGGGGAGCTGTTTTTT.

This clonotype was picked up a small number of times. The chain couples TRBV7-9 to TRBJ2-7, with D perhaps given as TRBD1 or TRBD2 (5 bases each). Germline CDR1 SEHNR, CDR2 FQNEAQ (reference sequence). Deletions cut 0 bases from V and 6 bases from J, with 12 bases between. This CDR3 comprises 14 residues. CDR3 nucleotide sequence: TGTGCCAGCAGCTTAGCGGGGCTGAGGGCCGAGCAGTACTTC. This translates into CASSLAGLRAEQYF.

There are a few counts of this clonotype. The chain joins TRBV12-3 or TRBV12-4 to TRBJ2-7; 8 bases line up with TRBD2. J lost 0 bases, V lost 6 bases, and 10 bases had no gene match. The CDR3 is 16 residues long. CDR3 region: CASSPGGGGSSYEQYF. CDR3 coding DNA: TGTGCCAGCAGCCCCGGGGGGGGCGGGAGCTCCTACGAGCAGTACTTC.

The J gene is TRBJ2-5, the V gene TRBV12-3 or TRBV12-4, with 7 bases lining up with TRBD2. V gave up 8 bases and J gave up 0 bases; unmatched junction bases: 12. The CDR3 totals 16 residues. DNA for the CDR3: TGTGCCAGCTATATCCTTGGGAGGGCGGACCAAGAGACCCAGTACTTC. Translation: CASYILGRADQETQYF.

This clonotype was picked up a small number of times. The chain couples TRBV20-1 to TRBJ2-2; D is unresolved. Per the germline V gene, CDR1 is DFQATT and CDR2 is SNEGSKA (reference sequence). The CDR3 totals 13 residues. Trimming stripped 4 bases from V and 2 bases from J, with 8 bases between. The CDR3, as DNA: TGCAGTGCTATGCGGAGTAACACCGGGGAGCTGTTTTTT. Translated, it gives CSAMRSNTGELFF.

The chain couples TRBV7-9 to TRBJ2-7; TRBD2 agrees at 8 bases. Trimming at V came to 5 bases and at J to 1 base, leaving 10 bases not matched to a gene. The CDR3 has 16 amino acids. Looked up from germline, CDR1 is SEHNR and CDR2 is FQNEAQ (reference sequence). The CDR3 spells CASSRTGGEGSYEQYF. The CDR3 bases are TGTGCCAGCAGCCGAACCGGGGGGGAAGGATCCTACGAGCAGTACTTC. The full variable domain, rest sourced from reference TRBV7-9 and TRBJ2-7, is DTGVSQNPRHKITKRGQNVTFRCDPISEHNRLYWYRQTLGQGPEFLTYFQNEAQLEKSRLLSDRFSAERPKGSFSTLEIQRTEQGDSAMYLCASSRTGGEGSYEQYFGPGTRLTVT.

This chain connects TRBV25-1 to TRBJ2-6, with unresolved D. Germline CDR1 MGHDK, CDR2 SYGVNS. The V end lost 8 bases, the J end lost 5 bases, and 7 bases lay between the germline ends. This CDR3 has 12 amino acids. As DNA, the CDR3 is TGTGCCAGCGCAGACTGGGCCAACGTCCTGACTTTC. Translating it yields CASADWANVLTF.

In its sample, this clonotype was seen a few times. J is TRBJ2-5 and V is TRBV7-9; 7 positions match TRBD1. Germline loops: CDR1 SEHNR, CDR2 FQNEAQ (reference sequence). Trimming at V came to 0 bases and at J to 3 bases, leaving 4 bases not matched to a gene. The CDR3 consists of 15 residues. The CDR3 DNA sequence: TGTGCCAGCAGCTTAGCGGACAGGTTAGAAGAGACCCAGTACTTC. It translates to CASSLADRLEETQYF.

This sequence joins TRBV29-1 and TRBJ2-7; D assignment may be TRBD1 or TRBD2 (5 bases each). There are 14 residues in the CDR3. Between the trimmed V and J ends, which lost 6 bases and 6 bases, there was a span of 21 bases. Germline V gene sequence: CDR1 SQVTM, CDR2 ANQGSEA. The DNA of the CDR3 is TGCAGCGTAGGCCGGGACCCAGGGCTTTTCGAGCAGTACTTC. Its protein product is CSVGRDPGLFEQYF.

This clonotype turned up a few times. This chain connects TRBV24-1 to TRBJ2-7; 7 bases are shared with TRBD1. The CDR3 length is 14 residues. V gave up 9 bases and J gave up 0 bases; unmatched junction bases: 7. Germline V gene sequence: CDR1 KGHDR, CDR2 SFDVKD. The CDR3 nucleotides read TGTGCCACCCAACTCGGGACAGACTCCTACGAGCAGTACTTC. Protein product: CATQLGTDSYEQYF.

This chain joins TRBV20-1 and TRBJ2-7; 11 bases are a match to TRBD2. In germline, CDR1 is DFQATT, CDR2 SNEGSKA (reference sequence). The CDR3 is made up of 13 amino acids. Trimming cost V 6 bases and J 3 bases; bases outside gene matches: 4. This CDR3 is CSAPGTSGYEQYF. DNA of the CDR3: TGCAGTGCGCCTGGGACTAGCGGCTACGAGCAGTACTTC.

V gene TRBV7-9 combines with J gene TRBJ1-1; TRBD1 might be the D (5 bases). V lost 5 bases to trimming and J lost 4 bases, with 14 bases between them. The germline CDR1 and CDR2 sequences are SEHNR and FQNEAQ (reference sequence). This CDR3 is built from 14 residues. The CDR3 nucleotides read TGTGCCAGCAGCATTCCCCCAGGGATCACTGAAGCTTTCTTT. This gives the protein CASSIPPGITEAFF.

The gene calls are TRBV18 and TRBJ2-7; no firm D call. Germline assignment: CDR1 KGHSH and CDR2 LQKENI. Trimming removed 5 bases from V and 2 bases from J, with 10 bases in between. The CDR3 has 13 amino acids. CDR3 DNA sequence: TGTGCCAGCTCAGATGGGGAAGCCTACGAGCAGTACTTC. This sequence encodes CASSDGEAYEQYF. The full variable domain, with the rest looked up from reference TRBV18 and TRBJ2-7, is NAGVMQNPRHLVRRRGQEARLRCSPMKGHSHVYWYRQLPEEGLKFMVYLQKENIIDESGMPKERFSAEFPKEGPSILRIQQVVRGDSAAYFCASSDGEAYEQYFGPGTRLTVT.

The chain links TRBV11-2 to TRBJ2-1; D uncertain. V was cut by 0 bases and J by 9 bases, with 9 bases left in between. The CDR3 sequence is 13 residues long. CDR1 and CDR2 (germline): SGHAT, FQNNGV. The CDR3 spells CASSLERVSEQFF. Here the CDR3 DNA reads TGTGCCAGCAGCTTAGAAAGGGTCTCTGAGCAGTTCTTC.

The genes are TRBV9 and TRBJ2-5; D perhaps matches TRBD1 (5 bases). The V gene's germline CDR1 is SGDLS and CDR2 YYNGEE. Trimming removed 5 bases from V and 2 bases from J, with 16 bases in between. This CDR3 region has 15 residues. The CDR3 loop reads CASSTRQGEQETQYF. The CDR3 coding sequence is TGTGCCAGCAGTACCAGACAAGGGGAACAAGAGACCCAGTACTTC.